The TCR beta chain under discussion was sequenced for a study of cytomegalovirus exposure and HLA in healthy donors. The study ran its PCR with 60 Vbeta and 13 Jbeta primers. Here immunoSEQ multiplex PCR was the method, and the copy in TCRdb shows in-frame clones only, minus some. Counted here are 170,000 or so clones, 65% to 80% occurring once; the ten biggest clones make up 1.5% to 2%. Source material: PBMCs. This sequence originates from a woman in her twenties or thirties in good health and CMV-seronegative.

The CDR3 DNA reads as TGTGCCAGCAGCCAACCCCAGACAGGGGATAATTCACCCCTCCACTTT. This translates into CASSQPQTGDNSPLHF. The chain uses TRBV4-2 and TRBJ1-6, with 8 nucleotides matching TRBD1. The junction had 5 bases not matched to a gene; V was cut back by 2 bases and J by 5 bases. CDR3 length equals 16 residues. Germline CDR1 LGHNA, CDR2 YNFKEQ.